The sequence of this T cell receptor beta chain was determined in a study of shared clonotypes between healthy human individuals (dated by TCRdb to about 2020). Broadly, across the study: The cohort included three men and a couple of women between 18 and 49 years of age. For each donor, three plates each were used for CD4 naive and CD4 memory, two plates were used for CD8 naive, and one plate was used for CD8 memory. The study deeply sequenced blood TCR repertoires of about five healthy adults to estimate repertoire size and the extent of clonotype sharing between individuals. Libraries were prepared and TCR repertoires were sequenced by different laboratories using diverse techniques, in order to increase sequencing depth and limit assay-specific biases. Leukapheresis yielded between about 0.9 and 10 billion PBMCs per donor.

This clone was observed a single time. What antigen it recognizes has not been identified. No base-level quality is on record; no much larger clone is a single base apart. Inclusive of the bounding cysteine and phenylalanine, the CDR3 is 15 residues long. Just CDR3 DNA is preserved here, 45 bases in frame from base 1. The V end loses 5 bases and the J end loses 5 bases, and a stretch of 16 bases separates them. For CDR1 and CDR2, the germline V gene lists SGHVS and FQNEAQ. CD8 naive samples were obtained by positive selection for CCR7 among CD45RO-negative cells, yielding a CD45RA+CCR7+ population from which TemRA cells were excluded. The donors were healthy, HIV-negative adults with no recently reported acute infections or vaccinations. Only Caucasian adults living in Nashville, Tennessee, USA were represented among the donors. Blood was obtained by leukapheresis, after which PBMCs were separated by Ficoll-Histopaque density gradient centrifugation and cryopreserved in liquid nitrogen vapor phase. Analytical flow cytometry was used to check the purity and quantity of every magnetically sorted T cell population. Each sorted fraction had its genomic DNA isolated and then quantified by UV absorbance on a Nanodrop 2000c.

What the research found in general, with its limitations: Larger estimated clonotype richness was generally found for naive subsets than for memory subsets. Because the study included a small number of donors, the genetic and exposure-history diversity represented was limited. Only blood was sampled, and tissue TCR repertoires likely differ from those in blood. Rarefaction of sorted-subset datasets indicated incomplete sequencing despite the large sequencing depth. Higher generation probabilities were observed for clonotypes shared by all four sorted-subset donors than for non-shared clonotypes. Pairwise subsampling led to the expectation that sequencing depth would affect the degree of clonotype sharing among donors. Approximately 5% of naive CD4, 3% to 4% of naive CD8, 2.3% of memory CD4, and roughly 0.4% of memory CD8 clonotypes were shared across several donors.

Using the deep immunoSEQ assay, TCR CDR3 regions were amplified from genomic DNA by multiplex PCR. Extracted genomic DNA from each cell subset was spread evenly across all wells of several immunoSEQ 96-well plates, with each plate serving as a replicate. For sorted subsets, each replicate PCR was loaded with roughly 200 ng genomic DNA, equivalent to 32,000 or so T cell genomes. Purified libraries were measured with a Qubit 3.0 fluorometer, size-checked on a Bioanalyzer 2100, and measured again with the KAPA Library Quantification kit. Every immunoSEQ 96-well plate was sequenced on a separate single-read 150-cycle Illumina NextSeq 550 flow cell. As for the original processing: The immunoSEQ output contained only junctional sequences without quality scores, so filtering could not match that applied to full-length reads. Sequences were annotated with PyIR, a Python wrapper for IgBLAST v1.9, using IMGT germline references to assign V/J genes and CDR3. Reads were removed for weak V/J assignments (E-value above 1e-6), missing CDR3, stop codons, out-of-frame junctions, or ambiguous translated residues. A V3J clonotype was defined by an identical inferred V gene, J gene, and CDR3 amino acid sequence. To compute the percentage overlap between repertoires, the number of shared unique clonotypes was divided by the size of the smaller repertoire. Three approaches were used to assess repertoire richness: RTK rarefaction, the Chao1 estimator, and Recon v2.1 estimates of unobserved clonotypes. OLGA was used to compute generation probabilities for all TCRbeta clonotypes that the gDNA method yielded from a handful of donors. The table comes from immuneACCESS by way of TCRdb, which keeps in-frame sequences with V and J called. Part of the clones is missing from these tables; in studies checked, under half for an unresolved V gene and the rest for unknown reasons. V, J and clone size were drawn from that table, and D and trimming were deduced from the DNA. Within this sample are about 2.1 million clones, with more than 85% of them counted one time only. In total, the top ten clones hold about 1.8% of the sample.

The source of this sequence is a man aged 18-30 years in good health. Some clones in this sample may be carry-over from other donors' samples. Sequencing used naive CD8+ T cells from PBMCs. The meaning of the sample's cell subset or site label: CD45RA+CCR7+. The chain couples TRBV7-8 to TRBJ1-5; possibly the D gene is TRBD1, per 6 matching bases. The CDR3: CASSPAGGPHQPQHF. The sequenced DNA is TGTGCCAGCAGCCCTGCCGGGGGGCCCCATCAGCCCCAGCATTTT.